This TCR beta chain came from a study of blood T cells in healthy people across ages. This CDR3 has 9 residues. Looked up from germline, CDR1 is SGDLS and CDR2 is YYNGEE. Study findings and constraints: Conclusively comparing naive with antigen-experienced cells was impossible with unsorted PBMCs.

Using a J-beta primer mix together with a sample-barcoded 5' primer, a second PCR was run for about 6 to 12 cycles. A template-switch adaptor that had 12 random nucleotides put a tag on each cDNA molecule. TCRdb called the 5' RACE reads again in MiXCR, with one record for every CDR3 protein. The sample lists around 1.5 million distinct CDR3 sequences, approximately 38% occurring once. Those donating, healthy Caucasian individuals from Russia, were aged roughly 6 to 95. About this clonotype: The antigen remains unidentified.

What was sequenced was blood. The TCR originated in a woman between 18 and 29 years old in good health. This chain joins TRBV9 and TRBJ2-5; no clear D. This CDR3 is CRAQETQYF. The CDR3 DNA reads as TGTAGGGCTCAAGAGACCCAGTACTTC.